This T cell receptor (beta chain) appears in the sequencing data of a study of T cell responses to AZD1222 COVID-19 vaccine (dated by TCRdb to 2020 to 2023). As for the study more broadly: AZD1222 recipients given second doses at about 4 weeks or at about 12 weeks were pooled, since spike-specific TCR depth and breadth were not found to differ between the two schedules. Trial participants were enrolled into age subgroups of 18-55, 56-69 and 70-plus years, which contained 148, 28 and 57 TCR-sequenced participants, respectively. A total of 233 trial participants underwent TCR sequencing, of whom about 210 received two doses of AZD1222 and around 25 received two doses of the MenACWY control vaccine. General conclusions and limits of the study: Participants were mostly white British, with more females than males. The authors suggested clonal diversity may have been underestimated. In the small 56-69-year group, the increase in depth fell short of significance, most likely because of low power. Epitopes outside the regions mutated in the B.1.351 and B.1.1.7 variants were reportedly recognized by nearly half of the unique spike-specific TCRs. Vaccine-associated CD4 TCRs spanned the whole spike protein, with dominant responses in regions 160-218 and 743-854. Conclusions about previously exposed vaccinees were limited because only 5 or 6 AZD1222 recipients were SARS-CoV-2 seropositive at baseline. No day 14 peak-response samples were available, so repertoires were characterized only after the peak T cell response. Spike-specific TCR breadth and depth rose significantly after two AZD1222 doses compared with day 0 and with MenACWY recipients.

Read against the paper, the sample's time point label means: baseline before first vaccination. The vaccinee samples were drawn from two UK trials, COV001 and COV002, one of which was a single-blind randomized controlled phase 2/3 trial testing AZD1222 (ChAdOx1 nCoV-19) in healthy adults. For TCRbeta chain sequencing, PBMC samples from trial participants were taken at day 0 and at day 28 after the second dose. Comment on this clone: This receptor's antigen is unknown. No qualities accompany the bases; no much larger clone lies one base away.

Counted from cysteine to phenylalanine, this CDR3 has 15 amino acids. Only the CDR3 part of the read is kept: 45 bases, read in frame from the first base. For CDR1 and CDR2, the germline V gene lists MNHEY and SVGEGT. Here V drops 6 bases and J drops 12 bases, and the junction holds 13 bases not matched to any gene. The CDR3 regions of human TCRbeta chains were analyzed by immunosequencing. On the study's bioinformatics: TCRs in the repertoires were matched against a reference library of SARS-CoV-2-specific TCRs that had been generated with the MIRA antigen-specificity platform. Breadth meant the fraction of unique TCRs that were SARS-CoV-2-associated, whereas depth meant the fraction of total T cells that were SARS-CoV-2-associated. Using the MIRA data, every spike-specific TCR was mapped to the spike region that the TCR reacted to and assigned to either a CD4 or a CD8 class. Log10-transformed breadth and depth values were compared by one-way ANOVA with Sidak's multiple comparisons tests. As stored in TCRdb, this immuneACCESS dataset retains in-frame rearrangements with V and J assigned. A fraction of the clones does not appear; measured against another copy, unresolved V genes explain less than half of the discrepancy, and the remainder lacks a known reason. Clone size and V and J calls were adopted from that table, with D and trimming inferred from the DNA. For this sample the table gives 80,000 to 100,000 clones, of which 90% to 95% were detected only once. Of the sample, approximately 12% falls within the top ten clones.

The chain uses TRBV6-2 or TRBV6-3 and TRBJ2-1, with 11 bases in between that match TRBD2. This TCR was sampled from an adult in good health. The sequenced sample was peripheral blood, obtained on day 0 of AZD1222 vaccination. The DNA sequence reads TGTGCCAGCAGCAGCGGGACTAGCGGCCGGTGGGTGCAGTTCTTC. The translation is CASSSGTSGRWVQFF.